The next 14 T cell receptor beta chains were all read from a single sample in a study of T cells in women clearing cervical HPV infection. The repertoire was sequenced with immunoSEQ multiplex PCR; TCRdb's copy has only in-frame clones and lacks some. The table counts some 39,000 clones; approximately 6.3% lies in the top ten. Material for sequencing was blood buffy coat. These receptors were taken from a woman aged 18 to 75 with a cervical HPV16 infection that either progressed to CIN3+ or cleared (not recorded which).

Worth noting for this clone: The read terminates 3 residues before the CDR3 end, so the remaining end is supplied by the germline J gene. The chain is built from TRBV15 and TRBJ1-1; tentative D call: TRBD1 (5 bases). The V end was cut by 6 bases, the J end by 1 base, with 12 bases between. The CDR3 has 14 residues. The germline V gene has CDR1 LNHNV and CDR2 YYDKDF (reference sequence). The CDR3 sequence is CATRDNTRNTEAFF. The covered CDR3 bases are TGTGCCACCAGGGACAACACTCGGAACACTGAA.

The CDR3 loop reads CASSYGAFYGYTF. CDR3 DNA, as far as it was read: TGTGCCAGCAGTTACGGGGCCTTCTATGGC. This chain links TRBV6-2 or TRBV6-3 with TRBJ1-2, with D perhaps matching TRBD1 (5 bases). The sequenced fragment ends 3 residues before the CDR3 boundary, so the rest is inferred from the germline J gene. Germline V gene sequence: CDR1 MNHEY, CDR2 SVGEGT. Trimming took 2 bases from V and 4 from J, leaving 8 bases between them. The CDR3 extends over 13 amino acids.

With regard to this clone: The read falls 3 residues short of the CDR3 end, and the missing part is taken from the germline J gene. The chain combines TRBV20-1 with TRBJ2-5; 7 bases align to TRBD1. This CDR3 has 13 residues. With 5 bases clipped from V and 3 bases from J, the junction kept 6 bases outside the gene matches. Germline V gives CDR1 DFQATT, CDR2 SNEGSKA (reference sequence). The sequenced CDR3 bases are TGCAGTGCTCCCCCAGGGGGAAAAGAGACC. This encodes CSAPPGGKET. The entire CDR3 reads CSAPPGGKETQYF.

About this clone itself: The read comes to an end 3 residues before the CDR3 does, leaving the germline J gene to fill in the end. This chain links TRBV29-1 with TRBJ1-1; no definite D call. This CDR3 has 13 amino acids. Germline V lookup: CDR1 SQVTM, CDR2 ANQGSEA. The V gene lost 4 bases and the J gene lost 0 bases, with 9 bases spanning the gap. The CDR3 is CSVGRVLNTEAFF. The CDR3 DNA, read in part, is TGCAGCGTTGGTAGGGTACTGAACACTGAA. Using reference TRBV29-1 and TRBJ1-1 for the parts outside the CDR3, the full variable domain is SAVISQKPSRDICQRGTSLTIQCQVDSQVTMMFWYRQQPGQSLTLIATANQGSEATYESGFVIDKFPISRPNLTFSTLTVSNMSPEDSSIYLCSVGRVLNTEAFFGQGTRLTVV.

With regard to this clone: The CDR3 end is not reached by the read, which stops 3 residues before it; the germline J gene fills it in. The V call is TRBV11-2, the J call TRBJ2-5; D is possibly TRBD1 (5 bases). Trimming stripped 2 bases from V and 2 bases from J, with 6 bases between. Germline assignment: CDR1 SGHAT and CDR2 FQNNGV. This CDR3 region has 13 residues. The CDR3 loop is CASSLSGQETQYF. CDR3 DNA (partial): TGTGCCAGCAGCTTATCAGGGCAAGAGACC.

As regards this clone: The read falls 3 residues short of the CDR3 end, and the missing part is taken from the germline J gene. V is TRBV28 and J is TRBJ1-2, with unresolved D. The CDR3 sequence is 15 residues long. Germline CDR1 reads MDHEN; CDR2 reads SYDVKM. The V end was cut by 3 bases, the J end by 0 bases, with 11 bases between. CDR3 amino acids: CASSFIRGTNYGYTF. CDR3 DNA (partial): TGTGCCAGCAGTTTCATCCGGGGAACTAACTATGGC.

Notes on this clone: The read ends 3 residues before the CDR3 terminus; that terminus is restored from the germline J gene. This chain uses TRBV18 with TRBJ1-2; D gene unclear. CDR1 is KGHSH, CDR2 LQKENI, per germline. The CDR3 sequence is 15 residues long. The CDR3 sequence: CASSLGAGGINDYTF. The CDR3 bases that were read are TGTGCCAGCTCACTTGGAGCGGGAGGAATAAATGAC.

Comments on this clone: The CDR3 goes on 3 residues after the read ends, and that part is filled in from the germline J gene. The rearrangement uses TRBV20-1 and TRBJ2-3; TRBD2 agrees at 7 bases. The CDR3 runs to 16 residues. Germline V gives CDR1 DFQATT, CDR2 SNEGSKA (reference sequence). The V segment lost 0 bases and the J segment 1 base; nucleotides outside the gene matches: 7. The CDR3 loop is CSARDPSAGRTDTQYF. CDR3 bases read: TGCAGTGCTAGAGATCCGTCAGCGGGACGCACAGATACG.

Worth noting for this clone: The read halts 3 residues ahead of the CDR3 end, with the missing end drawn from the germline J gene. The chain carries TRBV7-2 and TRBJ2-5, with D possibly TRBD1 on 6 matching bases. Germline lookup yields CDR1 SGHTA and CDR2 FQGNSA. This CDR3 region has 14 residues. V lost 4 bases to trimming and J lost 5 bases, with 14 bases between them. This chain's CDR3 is CASSYQQGKETQYF. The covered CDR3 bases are TGTGCCAGCAGCTACCAACAGGGCAAGGAGACC.

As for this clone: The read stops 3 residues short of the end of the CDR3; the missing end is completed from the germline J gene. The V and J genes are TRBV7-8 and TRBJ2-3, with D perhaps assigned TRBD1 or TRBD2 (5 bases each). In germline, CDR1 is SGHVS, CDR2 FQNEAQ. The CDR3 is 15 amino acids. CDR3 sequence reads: CASSSRPPRGETQYF. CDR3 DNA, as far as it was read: TGTGCCAGCAGCTCCCGCCCCCCTAGGGGAGAGACG.

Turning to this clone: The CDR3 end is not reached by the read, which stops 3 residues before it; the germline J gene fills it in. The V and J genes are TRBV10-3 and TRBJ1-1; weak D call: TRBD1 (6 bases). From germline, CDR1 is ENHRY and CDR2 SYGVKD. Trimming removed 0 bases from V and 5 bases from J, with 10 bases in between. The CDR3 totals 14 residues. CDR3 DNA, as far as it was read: TGTGCCATCAGTGAGTCCGGACAGAAGACTGAA. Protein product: CAISESGQKTE. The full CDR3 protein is CAISESGQKTEAFF.

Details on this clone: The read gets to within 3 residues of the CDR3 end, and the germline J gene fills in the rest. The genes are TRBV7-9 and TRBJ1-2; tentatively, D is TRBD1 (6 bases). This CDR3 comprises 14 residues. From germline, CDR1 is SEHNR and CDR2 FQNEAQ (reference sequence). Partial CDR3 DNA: TGTGCCAGCAGCTTAGCGACAGGTAACCACGAC. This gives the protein CASSLATGNHD. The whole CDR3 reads CASSLATGNHDYTF.

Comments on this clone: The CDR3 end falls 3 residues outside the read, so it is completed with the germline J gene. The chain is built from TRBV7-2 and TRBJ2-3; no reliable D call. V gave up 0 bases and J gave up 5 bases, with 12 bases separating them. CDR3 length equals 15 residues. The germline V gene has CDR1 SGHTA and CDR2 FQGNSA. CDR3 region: CASSLAGGGRDTQYF. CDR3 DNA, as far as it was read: TGTGCCAGCAGCTTAGCAGGTGGCGGAAGAGATACG.

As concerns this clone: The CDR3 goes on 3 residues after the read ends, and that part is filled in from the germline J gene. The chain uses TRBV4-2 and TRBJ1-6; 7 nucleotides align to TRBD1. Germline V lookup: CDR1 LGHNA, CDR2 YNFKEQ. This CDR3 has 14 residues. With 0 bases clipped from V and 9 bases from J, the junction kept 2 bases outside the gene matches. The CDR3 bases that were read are TGTGCCAGCAGCCAAGAGGACAGGTCTTCACCC. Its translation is CASSQEDRSSP. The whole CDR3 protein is CASSQEDRSSPLHF.